This T cell receptor beta chain was recorded in a study of response to subunit inactivated influenza vaccine (dated by TCRdb to 2017 to 2018). About the study as a whole: To follow how T cells responded to a trivalent subunit inactivated influenza vaccine, the researchers relied on deep quantitative profiling of the T cell receptor repertoire. Broader findings and caveats from the paper: The authors suggested that each seasonal influenza vaccination may recruit only a limited number of new T cells.

The receptor library was made with RT-PCR. Sequencing was carried out with an Illumina HiSeq 2500. Through fastp at Q25 and MiXCR, TCRdb rebuilt clones from the public reads, retaining in-frame beta chains. Rows are combined by CDR3 protein, so each entry shows the most common genes and DNA. This sample comprises about 650,000 distinct CDR3 sequences, approximately 14% of them detected only once. The ten largest clonotypes hold approximately 10% of the sample. Relative to germline, V is 7 bases shorter and J is 4 bases shorter, with 19 bases between their ends. The CDR3, from cysteine to phenylalanine, totals 15 residues. Solely the CDR3 DNA is kept, with 45 bases framed from the first base. CDR1 and CDR2, per the germline V gene (reference sequence), are SEHNR and FQNEAQ. On this clonotype: Its antigen is still unknown. No clone much larger than this one lies a single base away; base qualities are absent.

This receptor chain uses TRBV7-9 and TRBJ2-5, and possibly TRBD1, on 5 matching bases. The TCR originated in a man aged 45-65 years who received an inactivated influenza vaccine. Donor details come from another sample of the same person, matched by shared clones. The specimen comprised PBMCs from blood, sampled 11 to 12 days after vaccination. The CDR3 has the sequence CASTTGVGPGETQYF. The DNA reads as follows: TGTGCCAGCACCACCGGAGTGGGGCCAGGAGAGACCCAGTACTTC.